The subject of this entry is one T cell receptor beta chain. The data belong to a study of blood T cell repertoires in COVID-19. Using immunoSEQ multiplex PCR, the repertoire was profiled, and TCRdb retains in-frame clones only, with some absent. The profile shows 100,000 to 150,000 clones, over 75% of them singletons. Sequenced: peripheral blood. This clonotype originated in a woman older than 75 with acute or convalescent COVID-19.

Here the CDR3 reads CASSYSDRVDYGYTF. The CDR3 nucleotides are TGTGCCAGCAGTTACAGCGACAGGGTTGACTATGGCTACACCTTC. The chain combines TRBV6-5 with TRBJ1-2; 7 bases agree with TRBD1. Per germline, CDR1 MNHEY and CDR2 SVGAGI. The CDR3 consists of 15 residues. J was trimmed by 3 bases and V by 2 bases; bases with no gene match: 6.